The T cell receptor beta chain described here comes from a study of identifying expanded T cells in peripheral blood. Findings and limits, study-wide: About 1.3 clones differed between technical replicates, versus approximately 17 and 20 over time. Clone count variance between roughly 2-week samples rose with total template count.

During the collection period, no donor immune events like infections were recorded. Trimming left V 6 bases short and J 5 bases short, with 19 bases between. CDR3 length: 15 residues. CDR1 is SGHTA, CDR2 FQGNSA, per germline. Using immunoSEQ multiplex PCR, the repertoire was profiled, and TCRdb retains in-frame clones only, with some absent. This sample has around 99,000 clones, with less than 90% found just once. Of note for this clone: Its antigen is as yet unknown.

The chain links TRBV7-2 to TRBJ2-5; D possibly corresponds to TRBD1 (5 bases). This receptor was obtained from a person between 18 and 70 years old in good health. Sequencing input: blood. The CDR3 loop reads CASRQRRGLGETQYF. Written as DNA, the CDR3 is TGTGCCAGCAGACAGCGAAGGGGTTTGGGGGAGACCCAGTACTTC.